This T cell receptor (beta chain) was identified in a study of cytotoxic CD8 clonotypes in ibrutinib-treated CLL. Study information: Included were 11 to 12 relapsed/refractory and about 14 treatment-naive patients, of whom some 17 were IGHV unmutated. Overall study findings and caveats: Public clonotypes, an uncommon group, contracted or remained stable on treatment. Pretreatment clonality was elevated relative to age-matched healthy donors and paralleled circulating CD8+ T-cell counts.

Note on this clone: No antigen is known for it.

The repertoire was sequenced with immunoSEQ multiplex PCR; TCRdb's copy has only in-frame clones and lacks some. The repertoire holds 150,000 to 200,000 clones, with roughly 72% as singletons. TCR beta libraries used 2 to 2.5 micrograms of genomic DNA from cryopreserved PBMCs. From germline, CDR1 is LGHNA and CDR2 YNFKEQ. V was cut by 2 bases and J by 3 bases, with 23 bases left in between. The CDR3 is made up of 18 amino acids. The source material was PBMCs, sampled after 24 months of ibrutinib treatment. This receptor was obtained from a human donor with chronic lymphocytic leukemia. V gene TRBV4-2 combines with J gene TRBJ2-7, with D tentatively TRBD1 (6 bases). Here the CDR3 reads CASSQFARGNGIIYEQYF. In DNA, the CDR3 is TGTGCCAGCAGCCAATTTGCCAGGGGCAATGGGATAATCTACGAGCAGTACTTC.